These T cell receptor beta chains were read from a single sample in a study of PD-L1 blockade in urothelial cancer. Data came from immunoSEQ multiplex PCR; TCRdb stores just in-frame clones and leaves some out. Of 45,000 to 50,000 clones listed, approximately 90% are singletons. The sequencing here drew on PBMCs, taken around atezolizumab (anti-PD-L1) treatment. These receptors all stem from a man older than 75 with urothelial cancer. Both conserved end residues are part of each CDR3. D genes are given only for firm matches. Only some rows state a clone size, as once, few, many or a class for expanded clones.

CASQRDSYNEQFF	TGCGCCAGCCAGCGGGATTCCTACAATGAGCAGTTCTTC	TRBJ2-1	-	TRBV5-1	TRBD2
CASSQQDRDEETQYF	TGCGCCAGCAGCCAACAGGACAGGGATGAAGAGACCCAGTACTTC	TRBJ2-5	-	TRBV4-1	TRBD1
CASSLPGSDYNEQFF	TGTGCCAGCAGCCTCCCGGGGAGCGACTACAATGAGCAGTTCTTC	TRBJ2-1	-	TRBV4-2	-
CACPDRDRSDTQYF	TGTGCCTGCCCGGACAGGGATCGATCAGATACGCAGTATTTT	TRBJ2-3	-	TRBV30	TRBD1
CASPVGLAGGPIRDTQYF	TGTGCCAGCCCTGTGGGACTAGCGGGAGGGCCAATTCGGGATACGCAGTATTTT	TRBJ2-3	-	TRBV5-8	TRBD2
CASSAWDRGTGELFF	TGTGCCAGCAGCGCCTGGGACAGGGGGACCGGGGAGCTGTTTTTT	TRBJ2-2	-	TRBV5-6	TRBD1
CASSPTGGLVQHEQYF	TGTGCCAGCTCACCAACGGGCGGGCTAGTCCAACACGAGCAGTACTTC	TRBJ2-7	few	TRBV18	-
CASSVRTSGRVQFF	TGTGCCAGCAGCGTACGGACTAGCGGGAGAGTTCAGTTCTTC	TRBJ2-1	-	TRBV9	TRBD2
CAWNFGTLKMNYGYTF	TGTGCCTGGAATTTCGGGACACTAAAAATGAACTATGGCTACACCTTC	TRBJ1-2	-	TRBV30	-
CASSYRERGIYEQYF	TGTGCCAGCAGTTACAGAGAGCGGGGGATCTACGAGCAGTACTTC	TRBJ2-7	-	TRBV6-5	TRBD2
CASSVYFTDTQYF	TGTGCCAGCAGTGTGTACTTCACAGATACGCAGTATTTT	TRBJ2-3	-	TRBV2	-
CASRPTGGFNEQFF	TGTGCCAGCAGACCGACAGGGGGGTTCAATGAGCAGTTCTTC	TRBJ2-1	-	TRBV27	TRBD1
CASSSRKDGLLTNEQFF	TGTGCCAGCAGCTCTAGAAAGGATGGACTATTAACCAATGAGCAGTTCTTC	TRBJ2-1	once	TRBV5-4	-
CSASGLAARQETQYF	TGCAGCGCCTCGGGACTAGCGGCTCGCCAAGAGACCCAGTACTTC	TRBJ2-5	-	TRBV29-1	TRBD2
CSVEAGSGFPSTDTQYF	TGCAGCGTTGAAGCCGGGTCGGGGTTTCCTAGCACAGATACGCAGTATTTT	TRBJ2-3	-	TRBV29-1	-
CASSTGRPAREQYF	TGTGCCAGCAGTACCGGGAGGCCGGCTCGCGAGCAGTACTTC	TRBJ2-7	-	TRBV6-5	TRBD2
CASSLEYPPNTQYF	TGTGCCAGCAGTTTAGAGTACCCACCTAATACGCAGTATTTT	TRBJ2-3	-	TRBV27	-
CSASRGDFSTDTQYF	TGCAGCGCCAGCCGAGGGGACTTTAGCACAGATACGCAGTATTTT	TRBJ2-3	-	TRBV29-1	-
CASSISPGLQTQYF	TGTGCCAGCAGTATCTCCCCGGGACTTCAGACCCAGTACTTC	TRBJ2-5	-	TRBV6-5	-
CASDGYGAQHF	TGTGCCAGCGACGGGTACGGAGCCCAGCATTTT	TRBJ1-5	-	TRBV28	-
CASSAPPGVEQFF	TGTGCCAGCAGCGCGCCCCCAGGGGTTGAGCAGTTCTTC	TRBJ2-1	-	TRBV5-6	-
CASSPGWYEQYF	TGTGCCAGCAGTCCAGGGTGGTACGAGCAGTACTTC	TRBJ2-7	-	TRBV6-6	-
CASSKGAPSGPSYEQYF	TGTGCCAGCAGCAAAGGGGCCCCTAGCGGTCCCTCCTACGAGCAGTACTTC	TRBJ2-7	-	TRBV21-1	-
CASSESHSYEQYF	TGCGCCAGCAGTGAGTCCCACTCCTACGAGCAGTACTTC	TRBJ2-7	-	TRBV10-1	-
CASSLGQRETQYF	TGCGCCAGCAGCTTAGGACAGAGGGAGACCCAGTACTTC	TRBJ2-5	-	TRBV5-1	-
CSATTSGSQHEQFF	TGCAGCGCGACGACTAGCGGGAGTCAGCATGAGCAGTTCTTC	TRBJ2-1	once	TRBV29-1	TRBD2
CASSKTSGTDTQYF	TGTGCCAGCTCTAAGACTAGCGGGACAGATACGCAGTATTTT	TRBJ2-3	-	TRBV18	TRBD2
CASNLESRKTQYF	TGTGCCAGCAACCTCGAGAGCAGGAAGACCCAGTACTTC	TRBJ2-5	once	TRBV28	-
CASSPQGTPPRRTEAFF	TGTGCCAGCTCACCACAGGGGACACCCCCGCGAAGGACTGAAGCTTTCTTT	TRBJ1-1	-	TRBV18	-
CASTAGGGRNEQFF	TGCGCCAGCACGGCGGGAGGAGGTCGTAATGAGCAGTTCTTC	TRBJ2-1	-	TRBV10-2	TRBD2
CASSLASRASAGGTDTQYF	TGCGCCAGCAGCTTGGCGTCTAGGGCTAGCGCTGGAGGTACAGATACGCAGTATTTT	TRBJ2-3	once	TRBV5-1	-
CASSEPGTYEQYF	TGTGCCAGCAGTGAACCAGGGACCTACGAGCAGTACTTC	TRBJ2-7	-	TRBV6-1	-
CASSENYNEQFF	TGTGCCAGTAGCGAGAACTACAATGAGCAGTTCTTC	TRBJ2-1	-	TRBV19	-
CASSLEEGAGYGYTF	TGTGCCAGCAGCTTAGAAGAGGGGGCGGGCTATGGCTACACCTTC	TRBJ1-2	-	TRBV7-2	TRBD1
CASSLTGWGSKNIQYF	TGTGCCAGCAGTTTGACAGGGTGGGGATCCAAAAACATTCAGTACTTC	TRBJ2-4	-	TRBV27	TRBD1
CASRPTTVPQETQYF	TGCGCCAGCAGGCCTACGACAGTGCCCCAAGAGACCCAGTACTTC	TRBJ2-5	-	TRBV5-1	-
CASSPGTEQFF	TGTGCCAGCAGCCCCGGGACAGAGCAGTTCTTC	TRBJ2-1	-	TRBV28	-
CASSLKTGSGYTF	TGTGCCAGCAGCTTGAAAACAGGGAGTGGCTACACCTTC	TRBJ1-2	-	TRBV5-4	-
CAWRLTGGAEAFF	TGTGCCTGGAGGTTGACAGGGGGCGCCGAAGCTTTCTTT	TRBJ1-1	-	TRBV30	TRBD1
CAIRDNGNTIYF	TGTGCCATCAGGGACAACGGAAACACCATATATTTT	TRBJ1-3	once	TRBV10-3	-
CASIKKGAPNNEQFF	TGTGCCAGCATCAAAAAGGGGGCACCTAACAATGAGCAGTTCTTC	TRBJ2-1	-	TRBV6-6	TRBD1
CASSRTGDGYTF	TGTGCCAGCAGTCGGACAGGGGATGGCTACACCTTC	TRBJ1-2	-	TRBV2	TRBD1
CSAGLAHRGNTEAFF	TGCAGCGCTGGATTAGCTCACAGGGGGAACACTGAAGCTTTCTTT	TRBJ1-1	-	TRBV29-1	TRBD1
CASTTRVDTGELFF	TGTGCCAGTACCACTAGGGTAGACACCGGGGAGCTGTTTTTT	TRBJ2-2	-	TRBV19	-
CASSSLATQYF	TGTGCCAGCAGTAGTTTAGCTACGCAGTATTTT	TRBJ2-3	-	TRBV2	-
CASSLAAASSYEQYF	TGTGCCAGCAGTTTAGCGGCCGCGAGCTCCTACGAGCAGTACTTC	TRBJ2-7	-	TRBV6-5	-
CASSPRGQGGSGNTIYF	TGTGCCAGCTCACCACGAGGACAGGGGGGATCAGGAAACACCATATATTTT	TRBJ1-3	-	TRBV18	TRBD1
CASSYGRQNNYGYTF	TGTGCCAGCAGTTATGGTAGACAAAATAACTATGGCTACACCTTC	TRBJ1-2	-	TRBV6-5	-
CASSLVSGSSYEQYF	TGCGCCAGCAGCTTGGTTAGCGGGAGCTCCTACGAGCAGTACTTC	TRBJ2-7	-	TRBV5-1	TRBD2